The 26 T cell receptor beta chains below were found in one sample sequenced in a study of CD8+CD57+ T cells in acquired aplastic anemia. Profiles of TCR beta VDJ and CDR3 were generated from a genomic DNA template. In TCRdb, the reads were re-called with MiXCR into one record per CDR3 protein. This table has fewer than 200,000 distinct CDR3 sequences, 35% to 55% appearing once. Material: sorted CD4+, CD8+, or CD8+CD57+ T cells (not recorded which) from PBMCs. These receptors originate from a human donor in good health.

The J gene is TRBJ2-7, the V gene TRBV5-4; no reliable D call. This CDR3 contains 11 residues. CDR1 is SGHNT, CDR2 YYREEE, per germline (reference sequence). Trimming stripped 4 bases from V and 5 bases from J, with 7 bases between. DNA of the CDR3: TGTGCCAGCAGCCCTAATAACGAGCAGTACTTC. Translated, it gives CASSPNNEQYF. Drawing the rest from reference TRBV5-4 and TRBJ2-7, the complete variable domain is ETGVTQSPTHLIKTRGQQVTLRCSSQSGHNTVSWYQQALGQGPQFIFQYYREEENGRGNFPPRFSGLQFPNYSSELNVNALELDDSALYLCASSPNNEQYFGPGTRLTVT.

This chain joins TRBV10-3 and TRBJ2-1; 15 bases map to TRBD2. This CDR3 has 15 residues. V lost 6 bases, J lost 10 bases, and 7 bases stayed unmatched. Germline CDR1 ENHRY, CDR2 SYGVKD. The CDR3 DNA follows: TGTGCCATCAGCGGGGGACTAGCGGGAGGACGGGAGCAGTTCTTC. This translates into CAISGGLAGGREQFF.

CDR3 bases: TGTGCCAGCAGCGTAGCCTCCAGGGGGGCCTCTTTTGGGGCCAACGTCCTGACTTTC. It encodes CASSVASRGASFGANVLTF. The chain carries TRBV9 and TRBJ2-6; perhaps TRBD1 as D (7 bases). Germline assignment: CDR1 SGDLS and CDR2 YYNGEE. Trimming shortened V by 0 bases and J by 3 bases, and 19 bases separated the two germline ends. This CDR3 is 19 amino acids long.

Ten or more counts support this clonotype. CDR3 nucleotide sequence: TGCGCCAGCAGCCTGGGACAGGGTTGGTACACCGGGGAGCTGTTTTTT. Protein: CASSLGQGWYTGELFF. The chain uses TRBV4-3 and TRBJ2-2, with 9 positions matching TRBD1. CDR1 is LGHNA, CDR2 YSLEER, per germline. There are 16 residues in the CDR3. V shed 4 bases and J 3 bases; nucleotides not matched to a gene: 6.

V usage is TRBV11-2 and J usage is TRBJ2-7, with a weak D call TRBD2 (6 bases). The CDR3 is 12 residues long. Trimming cost V 5 bases and J 4 bases, with 9 bases left between them. Germline assignment: CDR1 SGHAT and CDR2 FQNNGV. CDR3 coding DNA: TGTGCCAGCAGCCATGGGACTTACGAGCAGTACTTC. Translation: CASSHGTYEQYF.

This chain uses TRBV10-3 with TRBJ1-6; D remains unclear. CDR3 length: 14 residues. V lost 8 bases and J 5 bases, leaving 13 bases between the germline ends. CDR1 is ENHRY, CDR2 SYGVKD, per germline. CDR3: CAIANQGNNSPLHF. In DNA form, the CDR3 reads TGTGCCATCGCGAATCAAGGCAATAATTCACCCCTCCACTTT.

This clonotype was recorded at least ten times. The V and J genes are TRBV20-1 and TRBJ2-2; D gene ambiguous. Per the germline V gene, CDR1 is DFQATT and CDR2 is SNEGSKA (reference sequence). CDR3 length: 14 residues. The V end was cut by 0 bases, the J end by 1 base, with 6 bases between. The CDR3 DNA sequence: TGCAGTGCTAGAGATTCCCTGAACACCGGGGAGCTGTTTTTT. Encoded protein: CSARDSLNTGELFF.

The chain has TRBV20-1 and TRBJ2-5; TRBD1 might be the D (7 bases). CDR3 length: 14 amino acids. Germline V lookup: CDR1 DFQATT, CDR2 SNEGSKA (reference sequence). The CDR3 coding sequence is TGCAGCGGAAAATTCTCGACAGGGAGGAAGACCCAGTACTTC. Encoded protein: CSGKFSTGRKTQYF.

With regard to this clonotype: At one of its ends the junction is not consistent with the germline gene, which may arise from a read error. The chain links TRBV19 to TRBJ1-4; no clear D. The CDR3 is 11 amino acids. Germline V gene lookup returns CDR1 LNHDA and CDR2 SQIVND (reference sequence). The CDR3 region has the DNA TGTGCCAGTAGTCTAGATGAAAAACTGTTTTTT. This sequence encodes CASSLDEKLFF.

This clonotype occurred many times. The chain links TRBV7-8 to TRBJ2-2, with D possibly called TRBD1 or TRBD2 (6 bases each). The V end lost 5 bases, the J end lost 2 bases, and 15 bases lay between the germline ends. The CDR3 has 16 amino acids. Germline loops: CDR1 SGHVS, CDR2 FQNEAQ. DNA for the CDR3: TGTGCCAGCAGCGCGGGACACCAACTCAACACCGGGGAGCTGTTTTTT. Translated: CASSAGHQLNTGELFF.

This chain connects TRBV6-5 to TRBJ1-1; D gene ambiguous. The CDR3 totals 15 residues. From germline, CDR1 is MNHEY and CDR2 SVGAGI. This CDR3 is CVISYRGKGNTEAFF. CDR3 sequence (DNA): TGTGTCATCAGTTACCGCGGGAAGGGGAACACTGAAGCTTTCTTT.

Details on this clonotype: Compared with germline, one end of the junction differs, possibly owing to a read error. The chain combines TRBV7-2 with TRBJ2-1, with 12 positions matching TRBD2. This CDR3 comprises 16 residues. Looked up from germline, CDR1 is SGHTA and CDR2 is FQGNSA. The chain's CDR3 is CASSSTSGRPRNKQFF. The CDR3 nucleotides read TGTGCCAGCAGCTCGACTAGCGGGAGACCACGCAATAAGCAGTTCTTC.

This clonotype was counted many times. The rearrangement links TRBV6-5 to TRBJ2-1; perhaps TRBD1 as D (6 bases). The CDR3 is 16 residues long. The germline V and J ends were trimmed by 0 bases and 7 bases, with 16 bases remaining between them. Germline V gene sequence: CDR1 MNHEY, CDR2 SVGAGI. CDR3 sequence (DNA): TGTGCCAGCAGTTACTCCGGCAGGGGCTATCTAAATGAGCAGTTCTTC. Its translation: CASSYSGRGYLNEQFF.

The chain joins TRBV18 to TRBJ1-2; 7 bases are a match to TRBD1. J lost 2 bases, V lost 4 bases, and 4 bases had no gene match. This CDR3 is 14 amino acids long. CDR1 is KGHSH, CDR2 LQKENI, per germline. CDR3 in amino acids: CASSQGQINYGYTF. The CDR3 nucleotides read TGTGCCAGCTCACAGGGACAGATAAACTATGGCTACACCTTC.

This clonotype was counted ten times or more. This chain links TRBV2 with TRBJ1-1; 8 bases align to TRBD1. Trimming took 9 bases from V and 4 from J; bases not matched to a gene: 4. This CDR3 region has 12 residues. Germline assignment: CDR1 SNHLY and CDR2 FYNNEI. CDR3 protein: CARGTGGTEAFF. CDR3 coding DNA: TGTGCCAGAGGAACAGGGGGCACTGAAGCTTTCTTT.

This clonotype was seen at least ten times. CDR3 in amino acids: CASSVTGTSGNEQFF. The CDR3 nucleotides are TGTGCCAGCAGCGTGACCGGGACTAGCGGGAATGAGCAGTTCTTC. The chain carries TRBV9 and TRBJ2-1; the match to TRBD2 covers 12 bases. The CDR3 runs 15 residues. Germline CDR1 SGDLS, CDR2 YYNGEE. Germline trimming cut 2 bases from V and 7 bases from J; bases unmatched to any gene: 4.

The table lists this clonotype with many counts. CDR3 sequence reads: CASSLAGGPFYEQFF. CDR3 DNA: TGTGCCAGCAGCTTAGCGGGAGGGCCTTTCTATGAGCAGTTCTTC. The rearrangement uses TRBV7-6 and TRBJ2-1; TRBD2 aligns across 7 bases. Germline V gene lookup returns CDR1 SGHVS and CDR2 FNYEAQ. This CDR3 comprises 15 residues. V gave up 0 bases and J gave up 8 bases; unmatched junction bases: 7.

The genes are TRBV24-1 and TRBJ2-1; TRBD2 is a possible D gene (7 bases). The CDR3 has 15 amino acids. CDR1 KGHDR and CDR2 SFDVKD come from the germline V gene. With 3 bases removed from V and 6 bases from J, the gap between germline ends came to 14 bases. The CDR3 sequence: CATSDRGGPVNEQFF. The CDR3 DNA follows: TGTGCCACCAGTGATCGCGGGGGCCCAGTCAATGAGCAGTTCTTC.

The CDR3: CSARDKGLAGDEQYF. CDR3 nucleotides: TGCAGTGCTAGAGATAAGGGGCTAGCGGGAGACGAGCAGTACTTC. The V gene is TRBV20-1, the J gene TRBJ2-7; 10 bases match TRBD2. Germline CDR1 DFQATT, CDR2 SNEGSKA (reference sequence). J gave up 5 bases and V 0 bases, and 7 bases lay outside the gene matches. This CDR3 is 15 amino acids long.

This clonotype has a count of ten or more. J is TRBJ2-5 and V is TRBV11-2; D not certain. Trimming stripped 3 bases from V and 1 base from J, with 9 bases between. This CDR3 has 14 amino acids. The germline CDR1 and CDR2 sequences are SGHAT and FQNNGV. CDR3 loop: CASSFRWVQETQYF. CDR3 DNA sequence: TGTGCCAGCAGCTTTCGATGGGTCCAAGAGACCCAGTACTTC.

This clonotype was seen a few times. A read error may be the cause here, since a much bigger clone is one base away. A read error is likely, as this CDR3 ends without the conserved phenylalanine or tryptophan. The rearrangement joins TRBV7-9 to TRBJ2-5, with TRBD2 identical over 7 bases. Per the germline V gene, CDR1 is SEHNR and CDR2 is FQNEAQ (reference sequence). This CDR3 is built from 15 residues. J was trimmed by 5 bases and V by 4 bases; bases with no gene match: 10. The CDR3 DNA sequence: TGTGCCAGCAGCTATCGATACGGGAGGACCGAGACCCAGTACCTC. Translated, it gives CASSYRYGRTETQYL.

The chain uses TRBV7-6 and TRBJ2-3; TRBD1 agrees at 8 bases. The junction had 9 bases not matched to a gene; V was cut back by 1 base and J by 6 bases. Per germline, CDR1 SGHVS and CDR2 FNYEAQ. This CDR3 region has 16 residues. CDR3 in DNA: TGTGCCAGCAGCTTAGATTTGCAGGGGGCCTGGGATACGCAGTATTTT. Translated: CASSLDLQGAWDTQYF.

The sample holds many counts of this clonotype. The rearrangement joins TRBV12-3 or TRBV12-4 to TRBJ2-2; TRBD1 matches 8 bases. The CDR3 extends over 14 amino acids. Trimming took 5 bases from V and 6 from J; bases not matched to a gene: 5. The CDR3 region has the DNA TGTGCCAGCAGTCCCGACAGGGGCGCCGGGGAGCTGTTTTTT. Translation gives CASSPDRGAGELFF.

This chain links TRBV19 with TRBJ1-1; D not certain. This CDR3 has 12 amino acids. Trimming removed 6 bases from V and 1 base from J, with 6 bases in between. CDR1 and CDR2 from the germline V gene are LNHDA and SQIVND (reference sequence). This CDR3 is CASSPANTEAFF. CDR3 in DNA: TGTGCCAGTAGCCCAGCGAACACTGAAGCTTTCTTT.

The rearrangement uses TRBV29-1 and TRBJ1-2; D gene uncertain. Trimming pared 4 bases from V and 0 bases from J, leaving 6 bases between. This CDR3 region has 12 residues. CDR1 is SQVTM and CDR2 is ANQGSEA in the germline V gene. The CDR3 here is CSVGRANYGYTF. For the CDR3, the DNA is TGCAGCGTTGGACGGGCTAACTATGGCTACACCTTC.

The V gene is TRBV9, the J gene TRBJ1-2, with 7 bases matching TRBD1. Germline V gene sequence: CDR1 SGDLS, CDR2 YYNGEE. Trimming cost V 4 bases and J 4 bases; bases outside gene matches: 7. This CDR3 has 14 amino acids. CDR3 DNA sequence: TGTGCCAGCAGCTCCCCGGGACAGAGCTATGGCTACACCTTC. Protein: CASSSPGQSYGYTF.